The T cell receptor beta chain under discussion was sequenced for a study of early T cells in non-severe SARS-CoV-2 infection. Study details: RNA in bulk from unsorted whole blood was sequenced, and chains were unpaired. Study-level findings and limits: Private and CD4 specificities were missed by VDJdb matching, which favored anti-spike CD8 responses.

Attachment of unique molecular identifiers was made to individual cDNA molecules. TCRdb itself ran the 5' RACE reads through MiXCR, one entry per CDR3 protein. This sample has tens of thousands of distinct CDR3 sequences, with 3.5% to 5% found just once. Trimming removed 0 bases at V and 0 bases at J, with 9 bases between. The length of the CDR3 is 16 residues. Germline CDR1 is MNHNY and CDR2 is SVGAGI (reference sequence). Note on this clonotype: What it binds is unknown.

The rearrangement uses TRBV6-6 and TRBJ1-3; D is undetermined. The clonotype comes from an adult who was a healthcare worker with PCR-confirmed SARS-CoV-2 infection or an uninfected control (not recorded which). What was sequenced was whole blood. The chain's CDR3 is CASSYSYGVSGNTIYF. CDR3 nucleotides: TGTGCCAGCAGTTACTCCTACGGGGTCTCTGGAAACACCATATATTTT.